What follows are 3 T cell receptor beta chains derived from one specimen sequenced in a study of T cells in Graves' hyperthyroidism and ophthalmopathy. The investigators amplified TCR beta CDR3 regions from RNA transcripts. A first-round RT-PCR of the TCR CDR3 used the HTBI primer set. TCRdb re-analysed the multiplex PCR reads in MiXCR, keeping a single row per CDR3 protein. In the table there are around 400,000 distinct CDR3 sequences, roughly 15% of which are singletons. The sequencing input was blood. Receptors were obtained from a woman aged 60-75 years with Graves' ophthalmopathy.

About this clonotype: A read error may account for a junction end that differs from germline. This CDR3 is CASSQGQGGVGIF. In DNA form, the CDR3 reads TGTGCCAGCAGCCAAGGGCAAGGGGGCGTCGGGATCTTC. V is TRBV3-1 and J is TRBJ2-1; 7 bases line up with TRBD1. Germline CDR1 and CDR2: LGHDT and YNNKEL (reference sequence). This CDR3 has 13 amino acids.

J is TRBJ2-7 and V is TRBV12-3 or TRBV12-4, with TRBD1 matching over 9 bases. This CDR3 spans 14 amino acids. The ends lost 7 bases at V and 4 bases at J; junction bases unmatched: 8. The CDR3 spells CASTLTGGVYEQYF. CDR3 nucleotides: TGTGCCAGCACCTTGACAGGGGGTGTGTACGAGCAGTACTTC.

The chain combines TRBV18 with TRBJ1-5; possibly TRBD1 for D (5 bases). Germline lookup yields CDR1 KGHSH and CDR2 LQKENI. The CDR3 sequence is 13 residues long. Deletions cut 5 bases from V and 7 bases from J, with 12 bases between. The CDR3 coding sequence is TGTGCCAGCTCAAAAGGGGTTCAGCAGCCCCAGCATTTT. Translated: CASSKGVQQPQHF.